This is a list of T cell receptor beta chains from one sample in a study of blood T cells in healthy people across ages. Using its own MiXCR run on the 5' RACE reads, TCRdb lists one record per CDR3 protein. The sample includes 550,000 to 800,000 distinct CDR3 sequences, 32% seen only once; the top ten take 15% to 19%. The sequencing sample was made of blood. The receptors here all came from a woman aged 80 or over in good health. CDR3s include the opening cysteine and the closing phenylalanine or tryptophan. Each record gives: D gene, J gene, clone size, V gene, CDR3 length, CDR3 DNA, CDR3 protein. D genes are given only for firm matches. Expanded clones get a size class; other rows say once, few or many, or leave the size out.

d_call: .
j_call: TRBJ2-5
clone_size: many
v_call: TRBV2
cdr3_length: 15
cdr3_nt: TGTGCCAGCAGTGACTCGGCGCTGGGGCAAGAGACCCAGTACTTC
cdr3_aa: CASSDSALGQETQYF

d_call: TRBD1
j_call: TRBJ1-4
clone_size: many
v_call: TRBV4-2
cdr3_length: 15
cdr3_nt: TGTGCCAGCAGCCAAGAAGGACAGGGGGCTGAAAAACTGTTTTTT
cdr3_aa: CASSQEGQGAEKLFF

d_call: TRBD1
j_call: TRBJ1-2
clone_size: .
v_call: TRBV12-3/TRBV12-4
cdr3_length: 13
cdr3_nt: TGTGCCAGCAGACAGGACAGGTTCAACGACTACACCTTC
cdr3_aa: CASRQDRFNDYTF

d_call: .
j_call: TRBJ2-1
clone_size: many
v_call: TRBV5-1
cdr3_length: 13
cdr3_nt: TGCGCCAGCAGCCTAGACGGGAACAATGAGCAGTTCTTC
cdr3_aa: CASSLDGNNEQFF

d_call: .
j_call: TRBJ2-4
clone_size: many
v_call: TRBV7-2
cdr3_length: 14
cdr3_nt: TGTGCCAGCAGCTTATTACGGAGCCGGGGCATTCAGTACTTC
cdr3_aa: CASSLLRSRGIQYF

d_call: .
j_call: TRBJ2-5
clone_size: .
v_call: TRBV20-1
cdr3_length: 14
cdr3_nt: TGCAGTGCTAGGGCGGGATTGAGACTAGAGACCCAGTACTTC
cdr3_aa: CSARAGLRLETQYF

d_call: .
j_call: TRBJ2-7
clone_size: once
v_call: TRBV19
cdr3_length: 13
cdr3_nt: TGTGCCAGTAGTACCGGACAGTCCTACGAGCAGTACTTC
cdr3_aa: CASSTGQSYEQYF

d_call: TRBD1
j_call: TRBJ1-5
clone_size: .
v_call: TRBV7-2
cdr3_length: 13
cdr3_nt: TGTGCCAGCAGCCGGGACAGGAATCAGCCCCAGCATTTT
cdr3_aa: CASSRDRNQPQHF

d_call: .
j_call: TRBJ2-3
clone_size: many
v_call: TRBV20-1
cdr3_length: 15
cdr3_nt: TGCAGTGCCCTATCGGCAGGGGATGTGACAGATACGCAGTATTTT
cdr3_aa: CSALSAGDVTDTQYF

d_call: TRBD2
j_call: TRBJ2-7
clone_size: .
v_call: TRBV28
cdr3_length: 14
cdr3_nt: TGTGCCAGCAAGCAGGGAGGGGACTCCTACGAGCAGTACTTC
cdr3_aa: CASKQGGDSYEQYF

d_call: TRBD1
j_call: TRBJ1-2
clone_size: many
v_call: TRBV4-3
cdr3_length: 15
cdr3_nt: TGCGCCAGCAGCCGCGTCGGGGGGACAGCCCATGGCTACACCTTC
cdr3_aa: CASSRVGGTAHGYTF

d_call: .
j_call: TRBJ2-6
clone_size: few
v_call: TRBV15
cdr3_length: 19
cdr3_nt: TGTGCCACCAGCAGAGAGCCAGGAAGGCTGACCTCTGGGGCCAACGTCCGGACTTTC
cdr3_aa: CATSREPGRLTSGANVRTF

d_call: TRBD2
j_call: TRBJ2-5
clone_size: .
v_call: TRBV11-1
cdr3_length: 14
cdr3_nt: TGTGCCAGCAGCTCGAGCGGGGGGCTTAATGAGCAGTACTTC
cdr3_aa: CASSSSGGLNEQYF

d_call: .
j_call: TRBJ2-7
clone_size: many
v_call: TRBV3-1
cdr3_length: 14
cdr3_nt: TGTGCCAGCAGCCATCGGCTGCATAATGAAGAGCAGTACTTC
cdr3_aa: CASSHRLHNEEQYF

d_call: .
j_call: TRBJ2-1
clone_size: many
v_call: TRBV5-1
cdr3_length: 15
cdr3_nt: TGCGCCAGCAGCTTGGGGTTACAGGGATACAATGAGCAGTTCTTC
cdr3_aa: CASSLGLQGYNEQFF

d_call: .
j_call: TRBJ1-4
clone_size: .
v_call: TRBV20-1
cdr3_length: 15
cdr3_nt: TGCAGTGCTCTGGACCCCTGGGGAACTAATGAAAAACTGTTTTTT
cdr3_aa: CSALDPWGTNEKLFF

d_call: .
j_call: TRBJ2-2
clone_size: .
v_call: TRBV11-2
cdr3_length: 13
cdr3_nt: TGTGCCAGCAGCTTATTCAGCACCGGGGAGCTGTTTTTT
cdr3_aa: CASSLFSTGELFF

d_call: .
j_call: TRBJ2-5
clone_size: few
v_call: TRBV5-4
cdr3_length: 14
cdr3_nt: TGTGCCAGCAGAAATAGTCTGGGCCAAGAGACCCAGTACTTC
cdr3_aa: CASRNSLGQETQYF

d_call: TRBD2
j_call: TRBJ2-7
clone_size: many
v_call: TRBV20-1
cdr3_length: 14
cdr3_nt: TGCAGTGCTGAGGGGACTAACCCATCTGGAGAGCAGTACTTC
cdr3_aa: CSAEGTNPSGEQYF

d_call: .
j_call: TRBJ1-2
clone_size: .
v_call: TRBV6-6
cdr3_length: 12
cdr3_nt: TGTGCCAGCAGTTACGATGGCAGGAGGTACACCTTC
cdr3_aa: CASSYDGRRYTF

d_call: .
j_call: TRBJ1-5
clone_size: .
v_call: TRBV6-1
cdr3_length: 17
cdr3_nt: TGTGCCAGCAGTGAAAGCCCGGCGGAGGGAAGCAATCAGCCCCAGCATTTT
cdr3_aa: CASSESPAEGSNQPQHF

d_call: TRBD2
j_call: TRBJ2-5
clone_size: many
v_call: TRBV5-5
cdr3_length: 15
cdr3_nt: TGTGCCAGCAGCGTCTCCGGGACTAGCTGGGAGACCCAGTACTTC
cdr3_aa: CASSVSGTSWETQYF

d_call: .
j_call: TRBJ1-1
clone_size: .
v_call: TRBV7-2
cdr3_length: 13
cdr3_nt: TGTGCCAGCAGCTTCGGGGGGCGAGGTGAAGCTTTCTTT
cdr3_aa: CASSFGGRGEAFF

d_call: TRBD1
j_call: TRBJ2-7
clone_size: .
v_call: TRBV2
cdr3_length: 13
cdr3_nt: TGTGCCAGCTCTGGACAGGGAGCCCACGAGCAGTACTTC
cdr3_aa: CASSGQGAHEQYF

d_call: .
j_call: TRBJ2-1
clone_size: many
v_call: TRBV20-1
cdr3_length: 14
cdr3_nt: TGCAGTGCTAGAGATTATCAGCGGTACAATGAGCAGTTCTTC
cdr3_aa: CSARDYQRYNEQFF

d_call: .
j_call: TRBJ2-5
clone_size: .
v_call: TRBV25-1
cdr3_length: 14
cdr3_nt: TGTGCCAGCAGTGAATGGGGTTTAGAAGAGACCCAGTACTTC
cdr3_aa: CASSEWGLEETQYF

d_call: TRBD2
j_call: TRBJ2-5
clone_size: many
v_call: TRBV6-6
cdr3_length: 15
cdr3_nt: TGTGCCAGCAGTTACCCAGCGGGGGGGCGCGAGACCCAGTACTTC
cdr3_aa: CASSYPAGGRETQYF

d_call: TRBD1
j_call: TRBJ2-7
clone_size: .
v_call: TRBV6-6
cdr3_length: 15
cdr3_nt: TGTGCCAGCAGCCGGGAACCGGGACAGGAGAACGAGCAGTACTTC
cdr3_aa: CASSREPGQENEQYF

d_call: .
j_call: TRBJ2-1
clone_size: .
v_call: TRBV5-1
cdr3_length: 18
cdr3_nt: TGCGCCAGCAGCCCTGCGGTGCGTAAAATGGGGGCCGACAATGAGCAGTTCTTC
cdr3_aa: CASSPAVRKMGADNEQFF

d_call: .
j_call: TRBJ1-5
clone_size: .
v_call: TRBV30
cdr3_length: 14
cdr3_nt: TGTGCCTGGAGTGTATTTGGGAGGTCTCAGCCCCAGCATTTT
cdr3_aa: CAWSVFGRSQPQHF

d_call: TRBD1
j_call: TRBJ1-1
clone_size: many
v_call: TRBV6-6
cdr3_length: 13
cdr3_nt: TGTGCCAGCATGGCAGGGGGCAACACTGAAGCTTTCTTT
cdr3_aa: CASMAGGNTEAFF

d_call: TRBD2
j_call: TRBJ2-5
clone_size: .
v_call: TRBV20-1
cdr3_length: 17
cdr3_nt: TGCAGTGCTAGAGATGCGGGACTAGCGGGAGTAAGAGAGACCCAGTACTTC
cdr3_aa: CSARDAGLAGVRETQYF

d_call: .
j_call: TRBJ2-5
clone_size: many
v_call: TRBV7-2
cdr3_length: 13
cdr3_nt: TGTGCCAGCAGGTTCGGGGGATCTGAGACCCAGTACTTC
cdr3_aa: CASRFGGSETQYF

d_call: .
j_call: TRBJ1-5
clone_size: many
v_call: TRBV18
cdr3_length: 18
cdr3_nt: TGTGCCAGCTCCCTGGACGGAGGACTACCTTATAGCAATCAGCCCCAGCATTTT
cdr3_aa: CASSLDGGLPYSNQPQHF

d_call: TRBD1
j_call: TRBJ2-7
clone_size: many
v_call: TRBV6-2/TRBV6-3
cdr3_length: 16
cdr3_nt: TGTGCCAGCAGTGACCTTAGTTGGACAGGGTCCTACGAGCAGTACTTC
cdr3_aa: CASSDLSWTGSYEQYF

d_call: TRBD1
j_call: TRBJ1-2
clone_size: .
v_call: TRBV30
cdr3_length: 15
cdr3_nt: TGTGCCTGGAGAAGGACAGGGGGCAATTGGTATGGCTACACCTTC
cdr3_aa: CAWRRTGGNWYGYTF

d_call: .
j_call: TRBJ1-1
clone_size: .
v_call: TRBV28
cdr3_length: 15
cdr3_nt: TGTGCCAGCAGTTCCACAGCTCTCCCGAACACTGAAGCTTTCTTT
cdr3_aa: CASSSTALPNTEAFF

d_call: TRBD1
j_call: TRBJ2-6
clone_size: .
v_call: TRBV7-9
cdr3_length: 19
cdr3_nt: TGTGCCAGCAGCTTAGCGTCCGGGACAGGGAACTCTGGGGCCAACGTCCTGACTTTC
cdr3_aa: CASSLASGTGNSGANVLTF

d_call: TRBD2
j_call: TRBJ2-7
clone_size: .
v_call: TRBV20-1
cdr3_length: 16
cdr3_nt: TGCAGTGCTATGGGGACTAGCGGGGGGACATACAATGAGCAGTACTTC
cdr3_aa: CSAMGTSGGTYNEQYF

d_call: .
j_call: TRBJ2-5
clone_size: few
v_call: TRBV20-1
cdr3_length: 12
cdr3_nt: TGCAGTGCGCTCTACTCGACGCAGACCCAGTACTTC
cdr3_aa: CSALYSTQTQYF

d_call: .
j_call: TRBJ2-5
clone_size: .
v_call: TRBV28
cdr3_length: 15
cdr3_nt: TGTGCCAGCAGTAGGACGGGGGCAAATCGAAATGAGCAGTACTTC
cdr3_aa: CASSRTGANRNEQYF